The clone carrying this TCR beta chain is medium-sized within its sample. The sample belongs to a study of CXCR3 chemokines and chemotherapy response in bladder cancer. From the PCR reads, TCRdb called clonotypes with MiXCR, one entry per CDR3 protein. The sample holds 8,000 or so distinct CDR3 sequences, approximately 12% seen once. The sample was acquired from a patient whose treatment included neoadjuvant chemotherapy. The clonotype originates from a human donor with bladder cancer that responded to neoadjuvant chemotherapy.

CDR3 amino acids: CAWTLKNVNYGYTF. The CDR3 nucleotides are TGTGCCTGGACCCTCAAGAACGTTAACTATGGCTACACCTTC. The chain has TRBV30 and TRBJ1-2; D ambiguous. V gave up 4 bases and J gave up 1 base, with 13 bases separating them. Per germline, CDR1 GTSNPN and CDR2 SVGIG (reference sequence). The CDR3 loop spans 14 amino acids. The complete variable domain, with remaining parts taken from reference TRBV30 and TRBJ1-2, reads SQTIHQWPATLVQPVGSPLSLECTVEGTSNPNLYWYRQAAGRGLQLLFYSVGIGQISSEVPQNLSASRPQDRQFILSSKKLLLSDSGFYLCAWTLKNVNYGYTFGSGTRLTVV.